A selection of T cell receptor beta chains follows, all from one sample in a study of cytomegalovirus exposure and HLA in healthy donors. Profiling relied on immunoSEQ multiplex PCR, and the TCRdb table lists in-frame clones only, not all of them. The sample includes 220,000 or so clones, over 65% of them seen just once. The specimen was PBMCs. These receptors originate from a woman between 18 and 29 years old in good health and CMV-seronegative. Both conserved end residues are part of each CDR3. The D gene is left open where the match is weak. The size of a clone is reported for some rows only, either as once, few or many, or as a class for expanded clones.

d_call,j_call,v_call,clone_size,cdr3_nt,cdr3_aa
TRBD2,TRBJ2-1,TRBV29-1,.,TGCAGCGTCCAAGGGCAGTCTCAGCGGGGTGAGCAGTTCTTC,CSVQGQSQRGEQFF
.,TRBJ2-1,TRBV29-1,.,TGCAGCGGGGTGGACAGCTCCTACAATGAGCAGTTCTTC,CSGVDSSYNEQFF
.,TRBJ1-2,TRBV5-4,.,TGTGCCAGCACTGCGGATTATGGCTACACCTTC,CASTADYGYTF
.,TRBJ2-7,TRBV9,.,TGTGCCAGCAGCGTAGGCGGGGGCCTCTACGAGCAGTACTTC,CASSVGGGLYEQYF
.,TRBJ2-1,TRBV11-2,.,TGTGCCAGCAGCTTAAAAGCCCACTTCAGACCCTACAATGAGCAGTTCTTC,CASSLKAHFRPYNEQFF
.,TRBJ1-2,TRBV9,.,TGTGCCAGCAGCGTAGATCTAGTAGCCGGCGGCTACACCTTC,CASSVDLVAGGYTF
.,TRBJ2-7,TRBV4-2,.,TGTGCCAGCAGCCTAGTCGGTGGGGACGAGCAGTACTTC,CASSLVGGDEQYF
TRBD1,TRBJ1-4,TRBV25-1,.,TGTGCCAGCAGCCCACAGGGGGGCCTCAATGAAAAACTGTTTTTT,CASSPQGGLNEKLFF
.,TRBJ2-7,TRBV5-6,once,TGTGCCAGCAGCTTTTCCGGGACCGAGAGAACCTACGAGCAGTACTTC,CASSFSGTERTYEQYF
.,TRBJ1-1,TRBV2,.,TGTGCCAGCAGTATACAGGAGAACACTGAAGCTTTCTTT,CASSIQENTEAFF
TRBD2,TRBJ2-3,TRBV7-3,.,TGTGCCAGCAGCTTTAGCGGGGATACGCAGTATTTT,CASSFSGDTQYF
.,TRBJ2-1,TRBV5-1,.,TGCGCCAGCAGCGGCGACATTCCCTCCTACAATGAGCAGTTCTTC,CASSGDIPSYNEQFF
.,TRBJ1-3,TRBV4-2,once,TGTGCCAGCAGCCAAGGGCCGAACCCTGGAAACACCATATATTTT,CASSQGPNPGNTIYF
TRBD2,TRBJ2-1,TRBV11-2,.,TGTGCCAGCAGCGTACTTGGGGGGGGTCGGAACAATGAGCAGTTCTTC,CASSVLGGGRNNEQFF
.,TRBJ2-7,TRBV28,.,TGTGCCAGCAGTTCGGGGAGCGGGACAGGTATTACCTACGAGCAGTACTTC,CASSSGSGTGITYEQYF
.,TRBJ2-1,TRBV5-4,.,TGTGCCAGCAGCTGGGCCGGGGCCCCCGATGAGCAGTTCTTC,CASSWAGAPDEQFF